The 28 T cell receptor beta chains in this list originate from one sample, sequenced in a study of T cells after yellow fever vaccination. TCRdb processed the 5' RACE reads anew with MiXCR; each CDR3 protein has one entry. The sample lists about 250,000 distinct CDR3 sequences, about 3.7% occurring once. The material was PBMCs, obtained 15 days after the yellow fever booster vaccination. These receptors were collected from a man younger than 35 who received the YFV17D yellow fever vaccine.

Ten or more counts support this clonotype. J is TRBJ2-3 and V is TRBV7-8, with TRBD1 matching 12 bases. This CDR3 spans 17 amino acids. J was trimmed by 5 bases and V by 1 base; bases with no gene match: 7. From germline, CDR1 is SGHVS and CDR2 FQNEAQ. CDR3 sequence: CASSLVRDRGREDTQYF. CDR3 DNA sequence: TGTGCCAGCAGCTTAGTGAGGGACAGGGGGCGTGAAGATACGCAGTATTTT.

This clonotype was counted many times. This rearrangement joins TRBV20-1 to TRBJ2-7; TRBD2 matches 7 bases. Losses at the gene ends were 3 bases for V and 4 bases for J; bases not matched to a gene: 6. Germline values: CDR1 DFQATT, CDR2 SNEGSKA (reference sequence). This CDR3 region has 13 residues. CDR3 residues: CSARRNSGYEQYV. The DNA for the CDR3 is TGCAGTGCTAGGCGGAATAGCGGGTACGAGCAGTACGTC.

This clonotype was recorded many times. The gene calls are TRBV30 and TRBJ1-5; no clear D. V lost 0 bases to trimming and J lost 1 base, with 4 bases between them. Germline V lookup: CDR1 GTSNPN, CDR2 SVGIG (reference sequence). This CDR3 is built from 13 residues. CDR3 bases: TGTGCCTGGAGTGTAGCCAGCAATCAGCCCCAGCATTTT. Its translation is CAWSVASNQPQHF.

This clonotype was seen at least ten times. The CDR3 protein is CSASGLDQETQYF. CDR3 nucleotide sequence: TGCAGTGCTAGCGGACTAGACCAAGAGACCCAGTACTTC. The gene calls are TRBV20-1 and TRBJ2-5; 7 bases line up with TRBD2. The CDR3 is made up of 13 amino acids. The junction had 1 base not matched to a gene; V was cut back by 3 bases and J by 0 bases. Germline values: CDR1 DFQATT, CDR2 SNEGSKA (reference sequence).

Worth noting for this clonotype: This may come from a read error, since a much larger clone is one base off. The DNA of the CDR3 is TGTACCAGCAGCCAAGGAGGATACTACACTGAAGCTTTCTTT. As protein: CTSSQGGYYTEAFF. The rearrangement joins TRBV4-2 to TRBJ1-1, with unresolved D. From germline, CDR1 is LGHNA and CDR2 YNFKEQ. This CDR3 has 14 residues.

This clonotype was detected many times. This sequence joins TRBV2 and TRBJ1-2; 11 nucleotides agree with TRBD1. V gave up 6 bases and J gave up 7 bases; unmatched junction bases: 13. Germline lookup yields CDR1 SNHLY and CDR2 FYNNEI. The CDR3 covers 16 residues. The CDR3: CASRPPGTGGSRGYTF. DNA of the CDR3: TGTGCCAGCAGGCCCCCCGGGACAGGGGGAAGTCGTGGCTACACCTTC.

This clonotype was counted many times. V is TRBV5-1 and J is TRBJ1-3; D is unresolved. Deletions cut 1 base from V and 0 bases from J, with 8 bases between. CDR3 size: 15 residues. Germline assignment: CDR1 SGHRS and CDR2 YFSETQ. The CDR3 loop reads CASSLMGYSGNTIYF. CDR3 nucleotide sequence: TGCGCCAGCAGCTTGATGGGCTACTCTGGAAACACCATATATTTT.

This clonotype occurred many times. The chain combines TRBV6-6 with TRBJ1-5; D call uncertain. The length of the CDR3 is 11 residues. Germline V CDR1 and CDR2: MNHNY, SVGAGI (reference sequence). V dropped 5 bases and J dropped 9 bases, with 8 bases sitting between them. This CDR3 reads CASSRVGPQHF. The CDR3 nucleotides read TGTGCCAGCAGTCGGGTGGGGCCCCAGCATTTT.

There are many counts of this clonotype. The V gene is TRBV5-6, the J gene TRBJ2-2; no clear D gene. V gave up 3 bases and J gave up 7 bases, with 7 bases separating them. In germline, CDR1 is SGHDT, CDR2 YYEEEE. This CDR3 has 12 residues. DNA of the CDR3: TGTGCCAGCAGCTCCGGTAACGGGGAGCTGTTTTTT. Translated, it gives CASSSGNGELFF.

This clonotype was observed many times. This chain links TRBV12-3 or TRBV12-4 with TRBJ1-1; TRBD1 might be the D (6 bases). V gave up 6 bases and J gave up 0 bases, with 17 bases separating them. The CDR3 length is 16 residues. CDR3 region: CASSQPSTGLNTEAFF. The DNA of the CDR3 is TGTGCCAGCAGCCAACCTTCGACAGGTTTGAACACTGAAGCTTTCTTT.

This clonotype was observed many times. The J gene is TRBJ2-4, the V gene TRBV24-1, with 9 nucleotides matching TRBD1. The CDR3 is 15 residues long. Germline lookup yields CDR1 KGHDR and CDR2 SFDVKD. V shed 4 bases and J 5 bases; nucleotides not matched to a gene: 5. In DNA form, the CDR3 reads TGTGCCACCAGTGAGCGGACAGGGGAGGAAAACATTCAGTACTTC. Translating it yields CATSERTGEENIQYF.

This clonotype came up many times. The chain couples TRBV7-6 to TRBJ2-1; 10 bases match TRBD2. The J segment lost 8 bases and the V segment lost 6 bases, leaving 10 bases of the junction unmatched. Germline V gives CDR1 SGHVS, CDR2 FNYEAQ. CDR3 size: 15 residues. The CDR3 nucleotides read TGTGCCAGCAGTCTCCTAGCGGGGGCGCGGGATGAGCAGTTCTTC. Protein: CASSLLAGARDEQFF.

This clonotype was found many times. The V gene is TRBV29-1, the J gene TRBJ1-1; no clear D gene. V lost 4 bases to trimming and J lost 0 bases, with 6 bases between them. The CDR3 contains 12 residues. The germline CDR1 and CDR2 sequences are SQVTM and ANQGSEA. CDR3 in DNA: TGCAGCGTTGGGAAAATGAACACTGAAGCTTTCTTT. It translates to CSVGKMNTEAFF.

This clonotype was counted ten times or more. The rearrangement joins TRBV20-1 to TRBJ1-1; D is perhaps TRBD1 (5 bases). Trimming removed 1 base from V and 6 bases from J, with 12 bases in between. Germline V gives CDR1 DFQATT, CDR2 SNEGSKA (reference sequence). The CDR3 is made up of 13 amino acids. CDR3 sequence: CSARGDLGAEAFF. In DNA form, the CDR3 reads TGCAGTGCTAGAGGTGACTTAGGGGCTGAAGCTTTCTTT.

This clonotype was counted many times. V usage is TRBV7-9 and J usage is TRBJ2-2; unclear D gene. The CDR3 length is 14 residues. V gave up 11 bases and J gave up 5 bases, with 18 bases separating them. The germline gives CDR1 SEHNR, CDR2 FQNEAQ (reference sequence). CDR3 sequence (DNA): TGTGCCGGTCACGAGCAGGATCGGACCGGGGAGCTGTTTTTT. This sequence encodes CAGHEQDRTGELFF.

This clonotype was detected ten times or more. The V call is TRBV5-6, the J call TRBJ2-1, with 11 bases fitting TRBD2. This CDR3 has 15 residues. Losses at the gene ends were 1 base for V and 5 bases for J; bases not matched to a gene: 2. Germline V gene data show CDR1 as SGHDT and CDR2 as YYEEEE. The DNA for the CDR3 is TGTGCCAGCAGCTTGCGTAGCGGGGGGGACAATGAGCAGTTCTTC. Translated: CASSLRSGGDNEQFF.

This clonotype occurred many times. V usage is TRBV3-2 and J usage is TRBJ1-1; TRBD1 is the table's D call and was not checked against the DNA. TRBV3-2 is recorded as a pseudogene. The CDR3 totals 13 residues. The CDR3 DNA sequence: TGTGCCAGCAGCCAAGCCAGGGGTACTGAAGCTTTCTTT. This gives the protein CASSQARGTEAFF.

This clonotype was counted many times. V is TRBV15 and J is TRBJ2-2, with D tentatively TRBD2 (6 bases). The ends were cut back, 3 bases at V and 3 bases at J, with 11 bases in the middle. The CDR3 has 15 amino acids. The germline gives CDR1 LNHNV, CDR2 YYDKDF (reference sequence). The chain's CDR3 is CATSSGTGDTGELFF. For the CDR3, the DNA is TGTGCCACCAGCAGTGGGACGGGGGACACCGGGGAGCTGTTTTTT.

This clonotype came up many times. At one end, the junction sequence differs from germline, possibly due to a read error. The chain links TRBV7-7 to TRBJ1-5; 8 nucleotides match TRBD1. Germline values: CDR1 SSHAT, CDR2 FNYEAQ (reference sequence). This CDR3 contains 15 residues. This chain's CDR3 is CASSWGQVSSQPQHF. CDR3 DNA sequence: TGTGCTAGCAGCTGGGGACAGGTATCAAGTCAGCCCCAGCATTTT.

This clonotype was seen at least ten times. The V and J genes are TRBV4-1 and TRBJ1-5; 10 bases map to TRBD1. V trimming: 2 bases; J trimming: 3 bases; junction bases outside the gene matches: 10. Germline V lookup: CDR1 MGHRA, CDR2 YSYEKL. This CDR3 is 18 amino acids long. Here the CDR3 DNA reads TGCGCCAGCAGCCAAAGGGGGACAGGGGCGACCCCCAATCAGCCCCAGCATTTT. Protein product: CASSQRGTGATPNQPQHF.

This clonotype was seen ten or more times. The chain combines TRBV5-1 with TRBJ2-2; the match to TRBD2 covers 8 bases. After removal of 0 bases from V and 7 bases from J, the junction contained 11 bases not matched to a gene. CDR1 and CDR2 from the germline V gene are SGHRS and YFSETQ. The CDR3 is 17 amino acids. Written as DNA, the CDR3 is TGCGCCAGCAGCTTGGATCCAGCGGGGGACGATATCGGGGAGCTGTTTTTT. It yields the protein CASSLDPAGDDIGELFF.

This clonotype was picked up a small number of times. The rearrangement uses TRBV6-5 and TRBJ1-2, with TRBD1 as a possible D gene (5 bases). The V gene's germline CDR1 is MNHEY and CDR2 SVGAGI. CDR3 length: 14 residues. Trimming pared 6 bases from V and 6 bases from J, leaving 17 bases between. The CDR3 DNA follows: TGTGCCAGCAGCCTGGGAAGAAAGGGGCATGGCTACACCTTC. This encodes CASSLGRKGHGYTF.

This clonotype was seen ten or more times. The chain couples TRBV15 to TRBJ2-7; tentative D call: TRBD2 (6 bases). The CDR3 has 15 residues. The germline V gene has CDR1 LNHNV and CDR2 YYDKDF (reference sequence). Deletions cut 4 bases from V and 6 bases from J, with 19 bases between. The DNA for the CDR3 is TGTGCCACCAGCACGGGCGGGGAAGGGCTAAGCGAGCAGTACTTC. This sequence encodes CATSTGGEGLSEQYF. Together with reference TRBV15 and TRBJ2-7, the CDR3 gives the full variable domain: DAMVIQNPRYQVTQFGKPVTLSCSQTLNHNVMYWYQQKSSQAPKLLFHYYDKDFNNEADTPDNFQSRRPNTSFCFLDIRSPGLGDTAMYLCATSTGGEGLSEQYFGPGTRLTVT.

This clonotype was detected ten times or more. This rearrangement joins TRBV27 to TRBJ1-6, with D maybe TRBD1 (6 bases). Trimming took off 5 bases at V and 4 bases at J, with 15 bases between the two ends. The CDR3 has 16 residues. The germline gives CDR1 MNHEY, CDR2 SMNVEV (reference sequence). CDR3 loop: CASSRLRGVYNSPLHF. In DNA form, the CDR3 reads TGTGCCAGCAGTCGACTTAGGGGGGTTTATAATTCACCCCTCCACTTT.

At least ten counts were recorded for this clonotype. J is TRBJ2-5 and V is TRBV4-1, with 10 nucleotides matching TRBD1. In germline, CDR1 is MGHRA, CDR2 YSYEKL. The V segment lost 6 bases and the J segment 4 bases; nucleotides outside the gene matches: 8. This CDR3 contains 15 residues. CDR3 loop: CASSRTGGSGETQYF. CDR3 bases: TGCGCCAGCAGTCGGACAGGGGGTTCGGGAGAGACCCAGTACTTC.

This clonotype was observed many times. The V call is TRBV4-1, the J call TRBJ1-4; 9 bases match TRBD1. Germline-derived CDR1 and CDR2 are MGHRA and YSYEKL. This CDR3 comprises 15 residues. The junction had 5 bases not matched to a gene; V was cut back by 4 bases and J by 5 bases. The CDR3 DNA reads as TGCGCCAGCAGCCGAGGGACAGGGCGGAATGAAAAACTGTTTTTT. It is translated as CASSRGTGRNEKLFF.

In this sample, this clonotype turned up many times. This chain connects TRBV4-1 to TRBJ2-5; 9 bases are shared with TRBD2. Germline loops: CDR1 MGHRA, CDR2 YSYEKL. The CDR3 is 15 residues long. V dropped 3 bases and J dropped 4; count of bases not matched to a gene: 6. The DNA for the CDR3 is TGCGCCAGCAGCCATCGTGCGGGAGGGGGAGAGACCCAGTACTTC. This gives the protein CASSHRAGGGETQYF.

This clonotype was picked up many times. This chain uses TRBV18 with TRBJ1-3, with D uncertain. The V gene's germline CDR1 is KGHSH and CDR2 LQKENI. The CDR3 covers 14 residues. V was cut by 1 base and J by 0 bases, with 4 bases left in between. The CDR3 loop is CASSPQSSGNTIYF. CDR3 nucleotides: TGTGCCAGCTCACCACAGAGCTCTGGAAACACCATATATTTT.